Presented here are 4 T cell receptor beta chains from one specimen sequenced in a study of blood T cell repertoires in COVID-19. Here immunoSEQ multiplex PCR was the method, and the copy in TCRdb shows in-frame clones only, minus some. Here the sample spans some 76,000 clones, approximately 80% being singletons. Sequencing was performed on peripheral blood. The receptor source for this set is a man between 45 and 60 years old with COVID-19, enrolled during active disease.

The gene calls are TRBV7-3 and TRBJ2-2; tentatively, D is TRBD2 (6 bases). This CDR3 contains 14 residues. V gave up 6 bases and J gave up 4 bases, with 12 bases separating them. Germline CDR1 reads SGHTA; CDR2 reads FQGTGA. In nucleotides, the CDR3 is TGTGCCAGCAGTTCGGGAGTCGGCACCGGGGAGCTGTTTTTT. This translates into CASSSGVGTGELFF.

V and J are TRBV5-6 and TRBJ1-2, with 10 bases that match TRBD1. This CDR3 comprises 17 residues. After removal of 3 bases from V and 2 bases from J, the junction contained 10 bases not matched to a gene. CDR1 is SGHDT and CDR2 is YYEEEE in the germline V gene. Written as DNA, the CDR3 is TGTGCCAGCAGCTCAGACCGGGACAGGGGAACAAACTATGGCTACACCTTC. As protein: CASSSDRDRGTNYGYTF.

J is TRBJ2-7 and V is TRBV6-2 or TRBV6-3, with 7 bases lining up with TRBD2. Losses at the gene ends were 3 bases for V and 2 bases for J; bases not matched to a gene: 7. The CDR3 contains 15 residues. Per germline, CDR1 MNHEY and CDR2 SVGEGT. CDR3 nucleotide sequence: TGTGCCAGCAGTTATACGCTAGCGGTTGCCTACGAGCAGTACTTC. It specifies CASSYTLAVAYEQYF.

Only a few counts were recorded for this clone. The chain uses TRBV6-5 and TRBJ1-1; D is undetermined. The germline V and J ends were trimmed by 6 bases and 2 bases, with 16 bases remaining between them. The CDR3 has 15 amino acids. The V gene's germline CDR1 is MNHEY and CDR2 SVGAGI. In DNA form, the CDR3 reads TGTGCCAGCAGGACGCGGGGAGGGCTTAACACTGAAGCTTTCTTT. This encodes CASRTRGGLNTEAFF.